The 14 T cell receptor beta chains reported below all come from one sample, sequenced in a study of cytomegalovirus exposure and HLA in healthy donors. Primers: 60 Vbeta forward and 13 Jbeta reverse. TCRdb keeps only in-frame clones here, not all; method: immunoSEQ multiplex PCR. The sample includes around 190,000 clones, around 73% of them seen just once. What was sequenced was PBMCs. These receptors all come from a woman under 40 in good health and CMV-seronegative.

Worth noting for this clone: Other nucleotide sequences in the sample specify the same CDR3. The rearrangement joins TRBV9 to TRBJ1-1, with D uncertain. CDR1 is SGDLS and CDR2 is YYNGEE in the germline V gene. Deletions cut 0 bases from V and 1 base from J, with 7 bases between. The CDR3 spans 14 residues. The CDR3 DNA follows: TGTGCCAGCAGCGTAGGAGGGCAGAACACTGAAGCTTTCTTT. This codes for CASSVGGQNTEAFF. The whole variable domain, remainder taken from reference TRBV9 and TRBJ1-1, is DSGVTQTPKHLITATGQRVTLRCSPRSGDLSVYWYQQSLDQGLQFLIQYYNGEERAKGNILERFSAQQFPDLHSELNLSSLELGDSALYFCASSVGGQNTEAFFGQGTRLTVV.

The chain combines TRBV21-1 with TRBJ1-2. TRBV21-1 has pseudogene status. The CDR3 contains 17 residues. The chain's CDR3 is CASSKGFGEIANYGYTF. In DNA form, the CDR3 reads TGTGCCAGCAGCAAAGGGTTCGGGGAAATAGCTAACTATGGCTACACCTTC.

With regard to this clone: Compared with germline, one end of the junction differs, possibly owing to a read error. Other DNA sequences in this sample translate to the same CDR3. This sequence joins TRBV7-9 and TRBJ2-2, with D possibly being TRBD2 (6 bases). Germline V lookup: CDR1 SEHNR, CDR2 FQNEAQ (reference sequence). There are 17 residues in the CDR3. The CDR3 reads CASSHPITGVFTGELFF. DNA for the CDR3: TGTGCCAGCAGCCACCCTATAACGGGAGTTTTCACCGGAGAGCTGTTTTTT.

This chain connects TRBV6-1 to TRBJ2-3; perhaps TRBD2 as D (6 bases). The CDR3 contains 14 residues. CDR1 and CDR2 from the germline V gene are MNHNS and SASEGT. Trimming removed 8 bases from V and 0 bases from J, with 12 bases in between. DNA for the CDR3: TGTGCCAGCCAGCGGGTCGCTAGCACAGATACGCAGTATTTT. It codes for CASQRVASTDTQYF.

The chain recombines TRBV5-1 with TRBJ1-1, with D perhaps matching TRBD1 (5 bases). V dropped 3 bases and J dropped 8 bases, with 11 bases sitting between them. Germline V gene sequence: CDR1 SGHRS, CDR2 YFSETQ. The CDR3 length is 12 residues. The CDR3 DNA is TGCGCCAGCAGCTGGAGGGACGGCGAAGCTTTCTTT. Protein product: CASSWRDGEAFF.

V usage is TRBV5-1 and J usage is TRBJ2-2; a weak D match, TRBD1 (6 bases). This CDR3 region has 12 residues. The V gene lost 6 bases and the J gene lost 5 bases, with 8 bases spanning the gap. Germline values: CDR1 SGHRS, CDR2 YFSETQ. The CDR3 sequence: CASNRVTGELFF. The CDR3 nucleotides are TGCGCCAGCAACAGGGTTACCGGGGAGCTGTTTTTT.

V usage is TRBV28 and J usage is TRBJ2-7, with TRBD2 identical over 8 bases. From germline, CDR1 is MDHEN and CDR2 SYDVKM. V shed 3 bases, J shed 3 bases, and the junction held 7 bases outside the gene matches. The CDR3 consists of 15 residues. For the CDR3, the DNA is TGTGCCAGCAGTTTGTACCCAGCGGGGGTCTACGAGCAGTACTTC. Its protein is CASSLYPAGVYEQYF.

The chain has TRBV5-1 and TRBJ2-2, with D possibly TRBD2 on 6 matching bases. Trimming left V 0 bases short and J 2 bases short, with 11 bases between. Germline V gene sequence: CDR1 SGHRS, CDR2 YFSETQ. The CDR3 length is 16 residues. The chain's CDR3 is CASSLGREANTGELFF. DNA for the CDR3: TGCGCCAGCAGCTTGGGGCGGGAAGCTAACACCGGGGAGCTGTTTTTT.

V and J are TRBV27 and TRBJ2-7; TRBD2 agrees at 15 bases. CDR1 is MNHEY, CDR2 SMNVEV, per germline (reference sequence). This CDR3 region has 15 residues. V trimming: 8 bases; J trimming: 2 bases; junction bases outside the gene matches: 4. CDR3 nucleotide sequence: TGTGCCAGCTCGTGGACTAGCGGGAGGGCCTACGAGCAGTACTTC. Translated, it gives CASSWTSGRAYEQYF.

The chain is built from TRBV6-1 and TRBJ1-1, with D perhaps TRBD1 (6 bases). CDR1 and CDR2 from the germline V gene are MNHNS and SASEGT. V lost 7 bases and J lost 0, with 18 bases in between. The length of the CDR3 is 16 residues. DNA for the CDR3: TGTGCCAGCATTGAGGGGGGAGGAATTATGAACACTGAAGCTTTCTTT. Protein sequence: CASIEGGGIMNTEAFF.

This clone appeared a few times. The chain recombines TRBV27 with TRBJ1-5, with no clear D. This CDR3 comprises 13 residues. The V end lost 7 bases, the J end lost 6 bases, and 13 bases lay between the germline ends. The germline gives CDR1 MNHEY, CDR2 SMNVEV (reference sequence). The CDR3 loop is CASTTSPGQPQHF. The DNA of the CDR3 is TGTGCCAGCACCACTAGTCCCGGTCAGCCCCAGCATTTT.

CDR3 loop: CASSLNRGSYEQYF. The CDR3 nucleotides read TGTGCCAGCAGTTTAAACAGGGGGTCCTACGAGCAGTACTTC. The V and J genes are TRBV27 and TRBJ2-7; 8 positions agree with TRBD1. Germline V gives CDR1 MNHEY, CDR2 SMNVEV (reference sequence). This CDR3 region has 14 residues. V lost 2 bases, J lost 1 base, and 1 base stayed unmatched.

As DNA, the CDR3 is TGCGCCAGCAGCTTCCAACCGACTAGCGGGGGCGGGACCCAGTACTTC. Amino acids: CASSFQPTSGGGTQYF. V gene TRBV5-1 combines with J gene TRBJ2-5; TRBD2 matches at 12 bases. J lost 7 bases, V lost 2 bases, and 9 bases had no gene match. The CDR3 spans 16 residues. From germline, CDR1 is SGHRS and CDR2 YFSETQ.

The chain uses TRBV6-1 and TRBJ1-6; maybe TRBD1 (6 bases). From germline, CDR1 is MNHNS and CDR2 SASEGT. The CDR3 totals 13 residues. The germline V and J ends were trimmed by 6 bases and 7 bases, with 10 bases remaining between them. Here the CDR3 DNA reads TGTGCCAGCAGGGACAGTCCAAATTCACCCCTCCACTTT. Translating it yields CASRDSPNSPLHF.